The clone carrying this T cell receptor beta chain was counted between two and nine times. Antigen: not known. The sample comes from a study of cytomegalovirus exposure and HLA in healthy donors. General study points: Indistinguishability led to the exclusion of some V segments, TRBV6-2 and TRBV6-3 included.

Germline V gene data show CDR1 as WNHNN and CDR2 as SYGVQD (reference sequence). This CDR3 has 14 amino acids. V dropped 3 bases and J dropped 10; count of bases not matched to a gene: 8. Both 60 Vbeta primers and 13 Jbeta primers went into the PCR. The data were produced by immunoSEQ multiplex PCR, yet TCRdb's version contains in-frame clones alone and is incomplete. The table has around 120,000 clones, around 10% seen once. V gene TRBV10-1 combines with J gene TRBJ2-1; TRBD1 agrees at 8 bases. Sequencing was done on a sample of PBMCs. The sequence came from a man between 25 and 39 years old in good health and CMV-seronegative. CDR3 DNA: TGCGCCAGCAGTGACGAGACAGGGGACAGGGAGCAGTTCTTC. This sequence encodes CASSDETGDREQFF.